The rows below give T cell receptor beta chains drawn from one sample of a study of beta chain features in type 1 diabetes. TCRdb's table, derived via immunoSEQ multiplex PCR, lists solely in-frame clones and lacks some. This table has over 150,000 clones, 7.5% to 9.5% appearing once. What was sequenced was central memory CD4+ T cells from blood. These TCRs come from a woman aged 18-30 years with type 1 diabetes. Both conserved end residues are part of each CDR3. Each record gives: V gene, clone size, J gene, D gene, CDR3 DNA, CDR3 protein. D genes are given only for firm matches. Clone size is stated in some rows and not others, as once, few, many or a class when expanded.

V gene: TRBV9; clone size: NA; J gene: TRBJ1-6; D gene: TRBD1; CDR3 DNA: TGTGCCAGCAGCGGACAGGGTGATTCACCCCTCCACTTT; CDR3 protein: CASSGQGDSPLHF
V gene: TRBV2; clone size: many; J gene: TRBJ2-3; D gene: TRBD2; CDR3 DNA: TGTGCCAGCAGGGAAGGGACTAGCGGGGGCTTTGTAGATACGCAGTATTTT; CDR3 protein: CASREGTSGGFVDTQYF
V gene: TRBV20-1; clone size: few; J gene: TRBJ2-7; D gene: NA; CDR3 DNA: TGCAGTGCTAGTAACTACGAGCAGTACTTC; CDR3 protein: CSASNYEQYF
V gene: TRBV7-6; clone size: few; J gene: TRBJ2-5; D gene: NA; CDR3 DNA: TGTGCCAGCAGCATTGGGCAGGCTAAAGAGACCCAGTACTTC; CDR3 protein: CASSIGQAKETQYF
V gene: TRBV4-2; clone size: NA; J gene: TRBJ2-3; D gene: NA; CDR3 DNA: TGTGCCAGCAGCCAAGTTCTAGCACTCACAGATACGCAGTATTTT; CDR3 protein: CASSQVLALTDTQYF
V gene: TRBV7-6; clone size: few; J gene: TRBJ2-7; D gene: NA; CDR3 DNA: TGTGCCAGCAGCTTAGTCGTGGACTCTTCGGGCGAGCAGTACTTC; CDR3 protein: CASSLVVDSSGEQYF
V gene: TRBV7-2; clone size: few; J gene: TRBJ2-7; D gene: TRBD2; CDR3 DNA: TGTGCCAGCAGCTTTGGTTTTGGCCGGGGGGCCTACGAGCAGTACTTC; CDR3 protein: CASSFGFGRGAYEQYF
V gene: TRBV29-1; clone size: NA; J gene: TRBJ2-6; D gene: NA; CDR3 DNA: TGCAGCGCCCTCCTTCCCTCTGGGGCCAACGTCCTGACTTTC; CDR3 protein: CSALLPSGANVLTF
V gene: TRBV29-1; clone size: few; J gene: TRBJ2-2; D gene: NA; CDR3 DNA: TGCAGCGTTGTCGCGAACACCGGGGAGCTGTTTTTT; CDR3 protein: CSVVANTGELFF
V gene: TRBV7-9; clone size: few; J gene: TRBJ2-3; D gene: TRBD2; CDR3 DNA: TGTGTCGGGACTAGCGGGGGCGATCGCACAGATACGCAGTATTTT; CDR3 protein: CVGTSGGDRTDTQYF
V gene: TRBV25-1; clone size: NA; J gene: TRBJ2-7; D gene: NA; CDR3 DNA: TGTGCCAGCAGTGAGCCTCCCGTTTGGAGGGGGCGGGGCGAGCAGTACTTC; CDR3 protein: CASSEPPVWRGRGEQYF
V gene: TRBV6-1; clone size: few; J gene: TRBJ2-5; D gene: NA; CDR3 DNA: TGTGCCAGCAGCATTAGCCTCCAAGAGACCCAGTACTTC; CDR3 protein: CASSISLQETQYF
V gene: TRBV6-1; clone size: NA; J gene: TRBJ1-1; D gene: NA; CDR3 DNA: TGTGCCAGCAGTCCCCGGGAGTGGGGGAACACTGAAGCTTTCTTT; CDR3 protein: CASSPREWGNTEAFF
V gene: TRBV7-9; clone size: many; J gene: TRBJ2-7; D gene: TRBD1; CDR3 DNA: TGTGCCAGCACCCTCTCCGGGACAGGGGGCTACGAGCAGTACTTC; CDR3 protein: CASTLSGTGGYEQYF
V gene: TRBV5-4; clone size: NA; J gene: TRBJ2-5; D gene: NA; CDR3 DNA: TGTGCCAGCAGCCGCCGGGACACCTTCCAAGAGACCCAGTACTTC; CDR3 protein: CASSRRDTFQETQYF